The rows below give T cell receptor beta chains drawn from one sample of a study of tumor and adjacent non-tumor tissue in lung cancer. MiXCR was run by TCRdb on the multiplex PCR reads, yielding one entry per CDR3 protein. The table includes over 60,000 distinct CDR3 sequences, about three quarters detected once. Input material: lung tumor tissue. The receptors come from a man aged 60-69 years with non-small cell lung cancer. CDR3s include the opening cysteine and the closing phenylalanine or tryptophan. D genes are given only for firm matches. Only part of the rows carry a size: once, few, many, or a class if the clone is expanded.

j_call,d_call,clone_size,v_call,cdr3_aa,cdr3_nt
TRBJ2-7,.,.,TRBV20-1,CSVPYNSYEQYF,TGCAGTGTCCCGTACAACTCCTACGAACAGTACTTC
TRBJ2-5,TRBD2,.,TRBV14,CTINRWTSGRQETQYF,TGTACCATCAACCGCTGGACTAGCGGGAGGCAAGAGACCCAGTACTTC
TRBJ1-5,.,once,TRBV20-1,CSAQAGMDQPQLF,TGCAGTGCTCAGGCGGGGATGGATCAGCCCCAGCTTTTT
TRBJ2-3,TRBD2,.,TRBV20-1,CSARNGTNGTTDTQYF,TGCAGTGCTAGAAATGGGACTAATGGGACCACAGATACGCAGTATTTT
TRBJ2-1,.,.,TRBV29-1,CSVAPKHEQFF,TGCAGTGTTGCCCCTAAGCATGAGCAGTTCTTC
TRBJ1-1,.,.,TRBV29-1,CSVGGGGGVLTKAFF,TGCAGCGTCGGAGGAGGTGGGGGGGTTCTCACTAAAGCTTTCTTT
TRBJ2-6,.,.,TRBV6-5,CVSSYSLGSGANLLTF,TGTGTCAGCAGTTACTCTCTAGGCTCTGGGGCCAACCTCCTGACTTTC
TRBJ1-1,.,.,TRBV6-1,CAGTRNKEAFF,TGTGCCGGCACTAGGAACAAAGAAGCTTTCTTT
TRBJ1-2,TRBD1,few,TRBV7-9,CASSSTGGVAFNYGYTF,TGTGCCAGCAGCTCCACAGGGGGGGTGGCTTTTAACTATGGCTACACCTTC
TRBJ2-6,.,.,TRBV5-1,CASGWEFSRTNVLTF,TGCGCCAGCGGATGGGAATTCTCTAGGACCAACGTCCTGACTTTC
TRBJ2-5,TRBD2,.,TRBV29-1,CSDRASGVQETQYF,TGCAGCGATCGGGCTAGCGGGGTCCAAGAGACCCAGTACTTC
TRBJ2-2,.,.,TRBV11-1,CARSYTSGTEEPFF,TGTGCCAGAAGCTATACTAGTGGCACCGAGGAGCCGTTTTTT
TRBJ2-2,.,.,TRBV20-1,CRFVVGELFF,TGTAGATTCGTCGTCGGGGAGCTCTTTTTT
TRBJ2-4,.,few,TRBV5-1,CASSSGQAFYTQYF,TGCGCCAGCAGCTCGGGACAAGCCTTTTACACTCAGTACTTC
TRBJ1-3,TRBD1,.,TRBV20-1,CSARDRGPGNAIYF,TGCAGTGCACGTGACAGGGGGCCCGGAAACGCCATATATTTT
TRBJ2-7,TRBD1,once,TRBV6-6,CASRPTGGIPYKQYF,TGTGCCAGCAGGCCGACAGGGGGAATCCCATACAAGCAGTACTTC
TRBJ2-6,TRBD2,.,TRBV10-3,CATSEHGTSGRESGANILTF,TGTGCCACCAGTGAACATGGAACTAGCGGGAGGGAGTCTGGGGCCAACATCCTGACTTTC
TRBJ2-2,.,once,TRBV6-2/TRBV6-3,CASSYLRGEELFF,TGTGCCAGCAGTTACTTACGAGGAGAGGAGCTGTTTTTT
TRBJ2-3,TRBD2,.,TRBV6-2/TRBV6-3,CASNYPMISGGLTDTQYF,TGTGCCAGCAATTACCCCATGATTAGCGGGGGTCTCACAGATACGCAGTATTTT
TRBJ2-1,TRBD1,.,TRBV7-8,CASSLEWDSFNEQFF,TGTGCCAGCAGCTTAGAATGGGACAGCTTCAATGAGCAGTTCTTC
TRBJ1-2,.,.,TRBV5-4,CASRHDRSKYGYTF,TGTGCCAGCAGGCACGACCGGTCTAAATATGGCTACACTTTC
TRBJ1-5,.,many,TRBV6-5,CASSYGQGGNQPQHF,TGTGCCAGCAGTTATGGGCAGGGTGGCAATCAGCCCCAGCATTTT
TRBJ2-1,.,.,TRBV20-1,CSARRVTSGQSF,TGCAGTGCTAGAAGGGTCACCAGCGGGCAGTCCTTC
TRBJ1-1,TRBD1,medium-sized,TRBV6-1,CASSPGTGNTEAFF,TGTGCCAGCAGTCCCGGGACAGGGAACACTGAAGCTTTCTTT
TRBJ1-5,.,.,TRBV6-5,CASSRTGTRSNQPQHF,TGTGCCAGCAGCCGAACGGGAACGCGTAGCAATCAGCCCCAGCATTTT
TRBJ2-3,TRBD2,few,TRBV28,CASSLGTSGGRTDTQYF,TGTGCCAGCAGTTTAGGGACTAGCGGGGGCAGAACAGATACGCAGTATTTT
TRBJ2-5,TRBD1,once,TRBV20-1,CSAQPGGEIQYF,TGCAGTGCGCAGCCAGGGGGCGAGATCCAGTACTTC
TRBJ2-7,TRBD1,.,TRBV12-5,CASGLAPGTGQLFDSYEQYF,TGTGCTAGTGGTTTGGCACCTGGGACAGGACAATTATTCGACTCCTACGAACAGTACTTC
TRBJ2-5,TRBD2,.,TRBV20-1,CCDTASGNQETQYF,TGCTGTGATACGGCTAGCGGGAATCAAGAGACACAGTACTTC
TRBJ2-1,TRBD2,.,TRBV11-3,CASSLEAGGPSEQFF,TGTGCCAGCAGCTTAGAAGCGGGAGGGCCCAGTGAGCAGTTCTTC
TRBJ2-2,TRBD2,.,TRBV20-1,CSTRFSGPGELFF,TGCAGTACTAGATTTAGCGGGCCCGGGGAGCTGTTTTTT
TRBJ2-7,.,.,TRBV5-1,CASRPNNDYEQYF,TGCGCCAGCAGACCCAATAATGACTACGAGCAGTACTTC
TRBJ2-1,.,.,TRBV6-2/TRBV6-3,CVCSYSQGGGQFF,TGTGTCTGCAGTTACTCGCAGGGAGGGGGGCAGTTCTTC
TRBJ2-3,.,.,TRBV11-3,CASSSGLADRTDTQYF,TGTGCCAGCAGCTCCGGGCTAGCAGATAGAACAGATACACAATATTTT
TRBJ2-7,.,.,TRBV6-2/TRBV6-3,CASSPRLYEEYF,TGTGCCAGCAGCCCGAGGCTCTACGAGGAGTACTTC
TRBJ2-7,TRBD2,.,TRBV6-5,CTSTLGGHSNEQYF,TGTACCAGCACCCTGGGAGGGCACTCGAACGAGCAGTACTTC
TRBJ1-5,TRBD1,once,TRBV6-2/TRBV6-3,CASNPTGEGNQPQHF,TGTGCAAGCAACCCTACAGGGGAAGGGAATCAGCCCCAGCATTTT
TRBJ2-1,.,.,TRBV20-1,CNAGDQGLSEEQFF,TGCAATGCTGGAGATCAAGGACTAAGCGAAGAGCAGTTCTTC
TRBJ2-3,TRBD2,.,TRBV15,CATSRDTIAGGPEDTQYF,TGTGCCACCAGCAGAGATACGATAGCGGGAGGGCCGGAAGATACGCAGTATTTT
TRBJ2-1,.,.,TRBV29-1,CSVEHSSYSEQFF,TGCAGCGTTGAACATAGCTCCTACAGTGAGCAGTTCTTC
TRBJ2-1,TRBD1,.,TRBV6-1,CATSETGSLFF,TGTGCCACCAGTGAGACAGGGAGTTTGTTCTTC
TRBJ1-2,.,.,TRBV6-1,CASSDPGRYGYTF,TGTGCCAGCAGTGACCCAGGGAGGTATGGCTACACCTTC
TRBJ2-7,.,.,TRBV29-1,CSVAGGRGYERYF,TGCAGCGTCGCCGGGGGAAGGGGGTACGAGCGGTACTTC
TRBJ2-7,.,once,TRBV20-1,CSGLAKNSYGQYF,TGCAGTGGCTTAGCGAAGAACTCCTACGGGCAGTACTTC
TRBJ2-7,.,.,TRBV5-4,CTSSLAQGLRREQYF,TGTACCAGCAGCTTGGCGCAGGGGTTAAGGCGAGAGCAGTACTTC
TRBJ2-1,.,.,TRBV5-5,CASGLVQGRYNEQFF,TGTGCCAGTGGCTTGGTGCAGGGGCGGTACAATGAGCAGTTCTTC
TRBJ1-5,.,.,TRBV5-5,CASSWEAYSNQSQHF,TGTGCCAGCAGCTGGGAGGCCTATAGCAATCAGTCCCAGCATTTT
TRBJ1-5,.,.,TRBV6-1,CASSPPMFNSSRPQHF,TGTGCCAGCAGTCCCCCGATGTTCAATAGCAGTCGGCCCCAGCATTTT
TRBJ1-1,.,once,TRBV30,CAWSVPESSTEAFF,TGTGCCTGGAGTGTACCAGAATCGAGCACTGAAGCTTTCTTT
TRBJ2-5,.,.,TRBV29-1,CSASHWYHQETQYF,TGCAGCGCCTCGCACTGGTACCACCAAGAGACCCAGTACTTC
TRBJ2-7,.,.,TRBV29-1,CSVGTGTSWSGLEQYF,TGCAGCGTCGGTACGGGAACTAGCTGGAGTGGGCTCGAGCAGTACTTC